This T cell receptor beta chain emerged from a study of T cells after somatic rescue of genetic block. Using immunoSEQ multiplex PCR, the repertoire was profiled, and TCRdb retains in-frame clones only, with some absent. Among around 70,000 clones listed, 85% to 95% were seen once. The sequence derives from a man aged 35 to 55. Sequencing was performed on peripheral blood mononuclear cells (PBMCs).

The CDR3 loop reads CASSFGQAGSPLHF. DNA for the CDR3: TGTGCCAGCAGCTTCGGACAGGCAGGGTCACCCCTCCACTTT. The chain recombines TRBV7-2 with TRBJ1-6, with 7 nucleotides matching TRBD1. The CDR3 totals 14 residues. With V trimmed by 3 bases and J by 10 bases, 6 bases remained unmatched. Germline V CDR1 and CDR2: SGHTA, FQGNSA.